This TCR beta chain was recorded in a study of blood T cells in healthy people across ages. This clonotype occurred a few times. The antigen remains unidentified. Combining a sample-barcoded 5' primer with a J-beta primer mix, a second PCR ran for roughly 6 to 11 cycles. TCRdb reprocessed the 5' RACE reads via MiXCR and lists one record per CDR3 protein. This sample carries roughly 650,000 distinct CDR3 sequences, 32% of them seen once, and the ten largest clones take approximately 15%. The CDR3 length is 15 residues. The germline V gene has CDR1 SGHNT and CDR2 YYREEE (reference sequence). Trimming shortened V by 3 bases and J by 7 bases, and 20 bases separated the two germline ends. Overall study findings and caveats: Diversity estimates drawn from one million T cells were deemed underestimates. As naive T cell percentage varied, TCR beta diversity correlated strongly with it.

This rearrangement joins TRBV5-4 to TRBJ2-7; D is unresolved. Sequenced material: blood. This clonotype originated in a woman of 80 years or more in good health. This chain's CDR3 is CASSSPSTPYNEQYF. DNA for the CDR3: TGTGCCAGCAGCTCCCCTTCGACCCCTTACAATGAGCAGTACTTC.